This entry features one T cell receptor beta chain sequence. Antigen unknown. The PCR made use of 60 Vbeta and 13 Jbeta primers. The assay was immunoSEQ multiplex PCR, and TCRdb's table has in-frame clones only and misses some. The sample lists over 200,000 clones, 78% occurring once. This entry is derived from a study of cytomegalovirus exposure and HLA in healthy donors. Turning to the study itself: An early release of data contained 80 million to 85 million unique TCRs, which came from HLA-typed donors.

In germline, CDR1 is MGHDK, CDR2 SYGVNS. V lost 4 bases, J lost 4 bases, and 5 bases lay in between. The CDR3 extends over 11 amino acids. Study-wide results and caveats: Available immune exposure information was restricted to CMV serostatus only. When the data were analyzed later, several of the most significant clusters appeared to be linked to common viral pathogens.

The clonotype was recovered from a male donor in good health and CMV-seronegative. The rearrangement links TRBV25-1 to TRBJ2-7; no reliable D call. Specimen: PBMCs. The CDR3, as DNA: TGTGCCAGCAGTGGGCTTTACGAGCAGTACTTC. Translation: CASSGLYEQYF.